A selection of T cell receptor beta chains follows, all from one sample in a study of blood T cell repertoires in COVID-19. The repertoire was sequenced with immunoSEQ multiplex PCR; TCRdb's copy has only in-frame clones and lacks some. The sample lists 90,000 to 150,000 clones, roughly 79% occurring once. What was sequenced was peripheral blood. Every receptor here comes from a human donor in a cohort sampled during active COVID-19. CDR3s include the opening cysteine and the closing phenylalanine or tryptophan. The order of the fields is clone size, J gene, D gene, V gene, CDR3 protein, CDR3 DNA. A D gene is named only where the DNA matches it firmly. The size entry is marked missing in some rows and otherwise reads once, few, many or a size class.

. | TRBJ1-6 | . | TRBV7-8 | CASSKRADSESSYNSPLHF | TGTGCCAGCAGCAAACGAGCGGACAGCGAAAGCTCCTATAATTCACCCCTCCACTTT
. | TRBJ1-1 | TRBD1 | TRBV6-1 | CASSEDRVSEAFF | TGTGCCAGCAGTGAGGACAGGGTGTCTGAAGCTTTCTTT
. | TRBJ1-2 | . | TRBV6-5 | CASSYSPSANYGYTF | TGTGCCAGCAGTTACTCGCCCTCAGCTAACTATGGCTACACCTTC
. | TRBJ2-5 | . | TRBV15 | CATSRGEAAPETQYF | TGTGCCACCAGCAGAGGCGAGGCGGCCCCAGAGACCCAGTACTTC
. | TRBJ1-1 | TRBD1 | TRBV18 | CASSPHRGHTEAFF | TGTGCCAGCTCACCACACAGGGGCCACACTGAAGCTTTCTTT
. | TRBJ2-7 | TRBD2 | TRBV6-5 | CASSSVAAGGPREQYF | TGTGCCAGCAGTTCGGTGGCCGCGGGAGGGCCTCGGGAGCAGTACTTC
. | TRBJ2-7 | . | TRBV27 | CASSPGLSYEQYF | TGTGCCAGCAGTCCGGGATTATCCTACGAGCAGTACTTC
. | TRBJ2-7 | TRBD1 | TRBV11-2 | CASKTGVDRAYEQYF | TGTGCCAGCAAGACTGGGGTGGACAGGGCCTACGAGCAGTACTTC
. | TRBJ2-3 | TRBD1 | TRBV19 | CASNGRGQGSPDTQYF | TGTGCCAGTAATGGGCGAGGACAGGGGTCCCCAGATACGCAGTATTTT
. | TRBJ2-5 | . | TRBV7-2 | CASSQRSRAQETQYF | TGTGCCAGCAGCCAACGCTCGCGCGCTCAAGAGACCCAGTACTTC
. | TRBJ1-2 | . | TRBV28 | CASSLLTGGYTF | TGTGCCAGCAGTTTATTAACAGGAGGCTACACCTTC
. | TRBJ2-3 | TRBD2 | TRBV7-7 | CASSVGTSGNLDTQYF | TGTGCTAGCAGCGTCGGGACTAGCGGGAATCTCGATACGCAGTATTTT
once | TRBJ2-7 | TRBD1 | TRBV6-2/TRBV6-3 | CASRYSGQGAGEQYF | TGTGCCAGCAGATACTCAGGACAGGGGGCTGGCGAGCAGTACTTC
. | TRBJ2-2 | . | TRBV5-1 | CASSFGGELFF | TGCGCCAGCAGCTTCGGCGGGGAGCTGTTTTTT
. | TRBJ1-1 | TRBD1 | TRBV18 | CASSPPTGSNTEAFF | TGTGCCAGCTCACCTCCGACAGGGTCGAACACTGAAGCTTTCTTT
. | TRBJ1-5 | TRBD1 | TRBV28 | CASSPQGARYQPQHF | TGTGCCAGCAGCCCTCAGGGGGCGCGGTATCAGCCCCAGCATTTT
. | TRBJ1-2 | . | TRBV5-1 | CASRPTEVVYGYTF | TGCGCCAGCAGGCCCACTGAAGTTGTCTATGGCTACACCTTC
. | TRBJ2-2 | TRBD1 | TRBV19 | CASSRAGTVNTGELFF | TGTGCCAGTAGTAGAGCCGGGACAGTAAACACCGGGGAGCTGTTTTTT
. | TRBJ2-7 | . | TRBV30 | CAWSVEGYEQYF | TGTGCCTGGAGTGTTGAGGGCTACGAGCAGTACTTC
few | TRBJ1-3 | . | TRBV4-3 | CASSQEAGGLGRRGSGNTIYF | TGCGCCAGCAGCCAAGAGGCGGGAGGTTTGGGACGTAGAGGCTCTGGAAACACCATATATTTT
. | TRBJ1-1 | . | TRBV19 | CASKRTANTEAFF | TGTGCCAGTAAAAGGACAGCGAACACTGAAGCTTTCTTT
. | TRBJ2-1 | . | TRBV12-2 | CASRLALTSIYNEQFF | TGTGCAAGTCGCTTAGCGCTTACTAGCATATACAATGAGCAGTTCTTC
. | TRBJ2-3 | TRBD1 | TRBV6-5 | CASSYSWDRGADTQYF | TGTGCCAGCAGTTACTCGTGGGACAGGGGGGCAGATACGCAGTATTTT
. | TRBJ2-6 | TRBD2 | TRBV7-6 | CASSLEAGTSGANVLTF | TGTGCCAGCAGCTTGGAAGCGGGGACCTCCGGGGCCAACGTCCTGACTTTC
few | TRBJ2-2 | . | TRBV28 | CASSLRTGELFF | TGTGCCAGCAGTCTGAGAACCGGGGAGCTGTTTTTT
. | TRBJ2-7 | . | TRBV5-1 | CASSLSNIYYEQYF | TGCGCCAGCAGCTTGTCTAATATATACTACGAGCAGTACTTC
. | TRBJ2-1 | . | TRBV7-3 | CASSPIKDRGEQFF | TGTGCCAGCAGCCCAATTAAGGACCGGGGTGAGCAGTTCTTC
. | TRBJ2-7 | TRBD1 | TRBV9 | CASSVGDRAYEQYF | TGTGCCAGCAGCGTAGGGGACAGAGCCTACGAGCAGTACTTC
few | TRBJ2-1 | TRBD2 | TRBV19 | CASMGLSYNEQFF | TGTGCCAGTATGGGACTATCCTACAATGAGCAGTTCTTC
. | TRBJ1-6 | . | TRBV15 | CATSREQGFYSPLHF | TGTGCCACCAGCAGAGAACAGGGTTTTTATTCACCCCTCCACTTT
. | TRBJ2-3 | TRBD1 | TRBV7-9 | CASSQGAVRGARTDTQYF | TGTGCCAGCAGCCAGGGGGCGGTGCGGGGCGCTCGAACAGATACGCAGTATTTT
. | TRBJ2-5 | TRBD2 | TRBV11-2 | CASSLGGYGGSGKTQYF | TGTGCCAGCAGCTTAGGGGGGTATGGCGGGAGCGGGAAGACCCAGTACTTC
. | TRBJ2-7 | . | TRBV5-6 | CASSLGTGRGLAGDYEQYF | .
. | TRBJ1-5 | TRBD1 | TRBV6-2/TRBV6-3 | CASSQDRGGNQPQHF | TGTGCCAGCAGTCAGGACAGGGGAGGGAATCAGCCCCAGCATTTT
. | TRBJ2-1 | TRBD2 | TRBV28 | CASKTGTSLNEQFF | TGTGCCAGCAAGACCGGGACTAGCCTCAATGAGCAGTTCTTC
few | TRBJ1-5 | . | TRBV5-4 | CASSFDRNQPQHF | TGTGCCAGCAGCTTCGACAGGAATCAGCCCCAGCATTTT